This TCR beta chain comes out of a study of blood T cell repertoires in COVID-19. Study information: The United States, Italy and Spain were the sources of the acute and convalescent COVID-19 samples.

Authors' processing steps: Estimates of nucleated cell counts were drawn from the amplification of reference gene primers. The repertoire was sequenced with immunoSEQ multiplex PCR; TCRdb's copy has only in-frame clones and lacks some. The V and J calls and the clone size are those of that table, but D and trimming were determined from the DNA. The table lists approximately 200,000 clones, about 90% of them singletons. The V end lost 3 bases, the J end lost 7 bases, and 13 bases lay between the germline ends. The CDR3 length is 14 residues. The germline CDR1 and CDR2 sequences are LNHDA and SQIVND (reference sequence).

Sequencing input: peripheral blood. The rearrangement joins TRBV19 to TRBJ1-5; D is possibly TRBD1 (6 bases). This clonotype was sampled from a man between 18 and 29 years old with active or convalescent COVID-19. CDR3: CASSIPGARQPQHF. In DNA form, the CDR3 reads TGTGCCAGTAGTATCCCAGGGGCCCGACAGCCCCAGCATTTT.